This T cell receptor beta chain was captured by sequencing in a study of T-cell memory formation after mild COVID-19 (dated by TCRdb to the early 2020s). General notes on the study: Most TCR sequence clusters were specific to one of the two donors. In two donors, T-cell clones that expanded and contracted after mild COVID-19 were followed by sequencing TCRalpha and TCRbeta repertoires longitudinally. The cohort was made up of two young adult volunteers, one female and one male, who were previously healthy.

The listed sequencing device is Illumina NovaSeq 6000. Using 5'RACE with constant-segment primers, TCRalpha and TCRbeta cDNA libraries were constructed, with sample barcodes and unique molecular identifiers added in the process. Trizol reagent was used to extract RNA from every sample. The libraries were amplified in two PCR steps, and the second step added a second sample barcode and Illumina TruSeq adapters. The libraries were sequenced on an Illumina NovaSeq using 2 x 150 bp paired-end reads. Per the original workflow: Reads were demultiplexed and collapsed into UMI-guided consensus sequences with migec v1.2.7. With mixcr v2.1.11, UMI consensuses were aligned to TRA and TRB V and J templates and assembled into clonotypes. A clonotype was counted as expanded or contracted only if both edgeR and NoisET called the change significant, with noise models trained on biological replicates. For edgeR calls, the thresholds were a false discovery rate-adjusted p below 0.01 and a log2 fold-change of 1. PCA with hierarchical clustering of max-normalized trajectories of the 1000 most abundant clonotypes was used as exploratory dynamics analysis. Separately sequenced CD4+ and CD8+ repertoires were used to assign the CD4 or CD8 phenotype of responding clones. TCRdb trimmed the raw reads at Q25, called clones with MiXCR and kept productive beta chains. CDR3 protein duplicates are merged, each entry listing the most common genes and DNA. TCRdb, rather than the study authors, made the V and J calls. The sample includes about 290,000 distinct CDR3 sequences, with less than 20% observed a single time. Roughly 23% of the sample is held by the ten biggest clonotypes.

Points the paper makes about the study in general: Only two mild cases were covered by the study, and larger cohorts that include severe cases with pre-infection samples were considered necessary. Contracting CD4+ clones turned up mainly in the CM and EM memory subsets, whereas EMRA was where CD8+ clones were enriched. The second-wave clones that peaked on day 37 were not confirmed to be SARS-CoV-2 specific. Clones that contracted from day 15 to 85 showed balanced CD4/CD8 phenotypes, whereas a second wave of clones that expanded from day 15 to 37 leaned towards CD4+. Some responding clones were detected in pre-infection memory, which suggested that pre-existing cross-reactive memory T cells had joined the SARS-CoV-2 response.

Ficoll-Paque density gradient centrifugation was used to isolate PBMCs. Trimming at the junction amounts to 5 bases on V and 5 bases on J, and the germline ends lie 11 bases apart. The CDR3 covers 13 residues, taking in both the cysteine and the phenylalanine. Only CDR3 DNA remains: 39 bases, in frame from the first base. From a lookup of the germline V gene (reference sequence), CDR1 and CDR2 are PRHDT and FYEKMQ. Remarks on this clonotype: Its target antigen remains unknown. The sample holds no much larger clone one base away, and base qualities are not on file.

Here the chain combines TRBV13 and TRBJ2-3; a tentative D call is TRBD2 (5 bases match). The sequencing input was PBMCs or a T cell subset sorted from them (not recorded which). This TCR came from a man in his late teens or twenties who had mild COVID-19 (a few samples of this study predate the infection). The sample titles of this study are shuffled in the database, so cell type and time point are left out; the donor was told from shared clones. The DNA sequence is as follows: TGTGCCAGCAGCCCTAACGCGGGAGATACGCAGTATTTT. Its amino acids are CASSPNAGDTQYF.